Listed here is a single T cell receptor (beta chain). CDR3 length: 17 residues. Germline V gene data show CDR1 as MDHEN and CDR2 as SYDVKM. Trimming cost V 2 bases and J 4 bases; bases outside gene matches: 9. The data belong to a study of blood T cell repertoires in COVID-19. On the study more broadly: Collection of acute and convalescent COVID-19 samples took place in the United States, Italy and Spain. T cells, B-cell-depleted T cells, or PBMCs provided the cDNA or gDNA that served as material.

The authors' processing: By means of reference gene primer amplification, nucleated cell counts were estimated. The method was immunoSEQ multiplex PCR; TCRdb's version includes in-frame clones alone and lacks a portion of them. V, J and clone size were drawn from that table, and D and trimming were deduced from the DNA. The sample has 250,000 or so clones, roughly 80% seen once. The source material was peripheral blood. The source is a man older than 75 with acute or convalescent COVID-19. The genes are TRBV28 and TRBJ2-7; TRBD1 aligns across 12 bases. The CDR3 DNA follows: TGTGCCAGCAGTTTACCTAGCCGGGACAGGGGGCGGTACGAGCAGTACTTC. Translating gives CASSLPSRDRGRYEQYF.